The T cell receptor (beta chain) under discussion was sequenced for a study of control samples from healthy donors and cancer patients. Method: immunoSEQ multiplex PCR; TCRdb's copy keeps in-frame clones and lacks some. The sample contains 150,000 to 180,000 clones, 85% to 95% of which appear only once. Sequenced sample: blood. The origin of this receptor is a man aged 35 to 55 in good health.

The CDR3 DNA reads as TGTGCCAGCAGCGTCGACAGCCCAGCTAACTATGGCTACACCTTC. Amino acids: CASSVDSPANYGYTF. V gene TRBV6-5 combines with J gene TRBJ1-2, with D perhaps matching TRBD1 (5 bases). The CDR3 runs 15 residues. With 6 bases removed from V and 0 bases from J, the gap between germline ends came to 14 bases. Germline CDR1 reads MNHEY; CDR2 reads SVGAGI.